Presented here are 22 T cell receptor beta chains from one specimen sequenced in a study of cytomegalovirus exposure and HLA in healthy donors. The repertoire was sequenced with immunoSEQ multiplex PCR; TCRdb's copy has only in-frame clones and lacks some. The sample shows roughly 200,000 clones, 80% to 90% of them seen only once. The sample was PBMCs. Receptor source: a woman aged 25 to 39 in good health and CMV-seronegative.

The DNA of the CDR3 is TGTGCCAGCAGCTCCTCCTTGGGACAGAAACACAATGAGCAGTTCTTC. This gives the protein CASSSSLGQKHNEQFF. The V gene is TRBV5-4, the J gene TRBJ2-1; the match to TRBD1 covers 7 bases. The CDR3 has 16 amino acids. The germline V gene encodes CDR1 SGHNT and CDR2 YYREEE (reference sequence). Trimming cost V 3 bases and J 5 bases; bases outside gene matches: 11.

This chain uses TRBV6-1 with TRBJ2-2; D call uncertain. Germline V gene sequence: CDR1 MNHNS, CDR2 SASEGT. This CDR3 contains 13 residues. V was trimmed by 3 bases and J by 5 bases, leaving 7 bases between them. The CDR3 sequence: CASSERSTGELFF. The CDR3 bases are TGTGCCAGCAGTGAGAGGTCAACCGGGGAGCTGTTTTTT.

This chain connects TRBV5-4 to TRBJ2-7, with TRBD2 identical over 12 bases. The CDR3 is 17 amino acids. Germline V CDR1 and CDR2: SGHNT, YYREEE (reference sequence). V lost 1 base and J lost 2; bases outside the gene matches: 7. CDR3 amino acids: CASSLRTSGTLPYEQYF. DNA of the CDR3: TGTGCCAGCAGCTTGCGGACTAGCGGGACCTTACCCTACGAGCAGTACTTC.

J is TRBJ1-3 and V is TRBV6-1; maybe TRBD1 (6 bases). V was trimmed by 6 bases and J by 2 bases, leaving 11 bases between them. This CDR3 is 14 amino acids long. Per germline, CDR1 MNHNS and CDR2 SASEGT. CDR3 protein: CASRDAGAGNTIYF. CDR3 bases: TGTGCCAGCAGGGATGCAGGGGCTGGAAACACCATATATTTT.

The genes are TRBV5-5 and TRBJ2-2; no clear D gene. Germline CDR1 and CDR2: SGHKS and YYEKEE (reference sequence). The CDR3 consists of 15 residues. The V end was cut by 0 bases, the J end by 3 bases, with 9 bases between. The CDR3 reads CASSLAGVYTGELFF. CDR3 sequence (DNA): TGTGCCAGCAGCTTGGCCGGAGTCTACACCGGGGAGCTGTTTTTT.

V is TRBV27 and J is TRBJ2-7, with TRBD2 matching over 12 bases. CDR1 and CDR2 (germline): MNHEY, SMNVEV (reference sequence). The CDR3 extends over 15 amino acids. V lost 3 bases to trimming and J lost 4 bases; unmatched junction nucleotides: 4. In DNA, the CDR3 is TGTGCCAGCAGTTTGACGACTAGCGGGGGTTACGAGCAGTACTTC. It translates to CASSLTTSGGYEQYF.

This chain connects TRBV11-2 to TRBJ1-2; D is ambiguous. CDR3 length: 16 amino acids. V lost 5 bases to trimming and J lost 1 base, with 17 bases between them. Germline loops: CDR1 SGHAT, CDR2 FQNNGV. The CDR3 is CASSPNRGLVNYGYTF. The CDR3 nucleotides are TGTGCCAGCAGCCCAAACCGAGGGCTGGTTAACTATGGCTACACCTTC.

This chain uses TRBV9 with TRBJ1-1, with D possibly being TRBD1 (6 bases). This CDR3 is 15 amino acids long. CDR1 and CDR2 from the germline V gene are SGDLS and YYNGEE. V was pared by 3 bases and J by 2 bases, with 14 bases between. CDR3 protein: CASSDRRGANTEAFF. The DNA of the CDR3 is TGTGCCAGCAGCGACCGACGGGGGGCAAACACTGAAGCTTTCTTT. Complete variable domain (other parts from reference TRBV9 and TRBJ1-1): DSGVTQTPKHLITATGQRVTLRCSPRSGDLSVYWYQQSLDQGLQFLIQYYNGEERAKGNILERFSAQQFPDLHSELNLSSLELGDSALYFCASSDRRGANTEAFFGQGTRLTVV.

J is TRBJ1-1 and V is TRBV27, with D hard to call. CDR3 length equals 13 residues. Looked up from germline, CDR1 is MNHEY and CDR2 is SMNVEV (reference sequence). Trimming took 3 bases from V and 1 from J, leaving 6 bases between them. The CDR3 here is CASSFLQNTEAFF. CDR3 nucleotides: TGTGCCAGCAGTTTTTTACAGAACACTGAAGCTTTCTTT.

V is TRBV5-6 and J is TRBJ2-1; 9 bases fit TRBD1. Germline V gene data show CDR1 as SGHDT and CDR2 as YYEEEE. The CDR3 consists of 15 residues. V lost 0 bases, J lost 7 bases, and 5 bases stayed unmatched. The DNA of the CDR3 is TGTGCCAGCAGCTTGGTCCGGGACAGGGCAAATGAGCAGTTCTTC. This gives the protein CASSLVRDRANEQFF.

This clone has just a few counts. The V call is TRBV6-1, the J call TRBJ1-5, with D unclear. V was clipped by 3 bases and J by 0 bases, with 12 bases between them. CDR1 MNHNS and CDR2 SASEGT come from the germline V gene. The CDR3 totals 16 residues. CDR3 amino acids: CASSDLWPPSNQPQHF. The CDR3 nucleotides read TGTGCCAGCAGTGATTTGTGGCCCCCTAGCAATCAGCCCCAGCATTTT.

As for this clone: This same CDR3 is encoded by further DNA sequences in the sample. This sequence joins TRBV27 and TRBJ2-7, with 8 bases lining up with TRBD1. This CDR3 contains 13 residues. Germline V CDR1 and CDR2: MNHEY, SMNVEV (reference sequence). The V gene end was trimmed by 6 bases and the J gene end by 3 bases; junction bases not matched to a gene: 4. The CDR3 spells CASSSGQGYEQYF. The DNA of the CDR3 is TGTGCCAGCAGCTCCGGACAGGGCTACGAGCAGTACTTC.

The chain links TRBV5-1 to TRBJ2-3; D gene ambiguous. CDR1 is SGHRS and CDR2 is YFSETQ in the germline V gene. Between the trimmed V and J ends, which lost 0 bases and 0 bases, there was a span of 11 bases. CDR3 length: 16 amino acids. The CDR3 loop reads CASSLGQSLSTDTQYF. CDR3 bases: TGCGCCAGCAGCTTGGGGCAGTCCCTGAGCACAGATACGCAGTATTTT.

V is TRBV10-3 and J is TRBJ2-1; no firm D call. The V end lost 5 bases, the J end lost 7 bases, and 6 bases lay between the germline ends. The CDR3 runs to 11 residues. Germline CDR1 is ENHRY and CDR2 is SYGVKD. CDR3 coding DNA: TGTGCCATCAGTCCGAGAAATGAGCAGTTCTTC. Encoded protein: CAISPRNEQFF.

The V and J genes are TRBV9 and TRBJ2-3, with a possible D match to TRBD2 (6 bases). The CDR3 spans 14 residues. Trimming took off 6 bases at V and 3 bases at J, with 14 bases between the two ends. The germline V gene has CDR1 SGDLS and CDR2 YYNGEE. The chain's CDR3 is CASTRRAGTDTQYF. CDR3 bases: TGTGCCAGCACCCGGAGGGCCGGGACAGATACGCAGTATTTT.

The chain employs TRBV4-1 and TRBJ2-5, with 10 bases matching TRBD2. The V and J ends lost 3 bases and 4 bases, in that order; junction bases with no gene match: 5. Germline lookup yields CDR1 MGHRA and CDR2 YSYEKL. This CDR3 has 15 residues. DNA for the CDR3: TGCGCCAGCAGCCAGGGGGCTAGCGGGGGAGAGACCCAGTACTTC. It encodes CASSQGASGGETQYF.

V gene TRBV27 combines with J gene TRBJ2-7, with 10 nucleotides matching TRBD1. CDR1 and CDR2 from the germline V gene are MNHEY and SMNVEV (reference sequence). This CDR3 contains 14 residues. The V segment lost 5 bases and the J segment 4 bases; nucleotides outside the gene matches: 5. For the CDR3, the DNA is TGTGCCAGCAGTGGCGACAGGGGGCGGTACGAGCAGTACTTC. It yields the protein CASSGDRGRYEQYF.

In this sample, this clone turned up once. The chain carries TRBV5-4 and TRBJ1-6; the match to TRBD1 covers 8 bases. Germline V lookup: CDR1 SGHNT, CDR2 YYREEE (reference sequence). Trimming removed 3 bases from V and 7 bases from J; junction bases left unmatched: 9. There are 16 residues in the CDR3. CDR3 in amino acids: CASSSWVGQVNSPLHF. In nucleotides, the CDR3 is TGTGCCAGCAGCTCCTGGGTGGGACAGGTCAATTCACCCCTCCACTTT.

The chain carries TRBV5-6 and TRBJ1-2, with 9 positions matching TRBD1. J gave up 8 bases and V 4 bases, and 9 bases lay outside the gene matches. CDR1 and CDR2 from the germline V gene are SGHDT and YYEEEE. The CDR3 consists of 14 residues. CDR3 DNA: TGTGCCAGCAGCCCCTGGACAGGGGCATACGGCTACACCTTC. The encoded protein is CASSPWTGAYGYTF. Full variable domain (missing parts from reference TRBV5-6 and TRBJ1-2): DAGVTQSPTHLIKTRGQQVTLRCSPKSGHDTVSWYQQALGQGPQFIFQYYEEEERQRGNFPDRFSGHQFPNYSSELNVNALLLGDSALYLCASSPWTGAYGYTFGSGTRLTVV.

This rearrangement joins TRBV7-2 to TRBJ1-6; D may be TRBD1 (6 bases). The germline V gene encodes CDR1 SGHTA and CDR2 FQGNSA. Trimming cost V 0 bases and J 0 bases, with 9 bases left between them. The CDR3 extends over 17 amino acids. CDR3: CASSLAWTASYNSPLHF. The CDR3, as DNA: TGTGCCAGCAGCTTAGCTTGGACAGCCTCCTATAATTCACCCCTCCACTTT.

The DNA of the CDR3 is TGCGCCAGCAGCTTCAGGCAGGGGCGAAACTATGGCTACACCTTC. This sequence encodes CASSFRQGRNYGYTF. The gene calls are TRBV5-1 and TRBJ1-2, with a possible D match to TRBD1 (6 bases). The germline gives CDR1 SGHRS, CDR2 YFSETQ. The CDR3 is 15 amino acids. With 2 bases removed from V and 2 bases from J, the gap between germline ends came to 13 bases.

This clone was picked up many times. The J gene is TRBJ1-3, the V gene TRBV9, with no clear D. Germline-derived CDR1 and CDR2 are SGDLS and YYNGEE. The CDR3 covers 13 residues. The ends were cut back, 0 bases at V and 4 bases at J, with 5 bases in the middle. CDR3 residues: CASSVDLGNTIYF. The CDR3, as DNA: TGTGCCAGCAGCGTAGACTTAGGAAACACCATATATTTT. The whole variable domain, filled in from reference TRBV9 and TRBJ1-3, reads DSGVTQTPKHLITATGQRVTLRCSPRSGDLSVYWYQQSLDQGLQFLIQYYNGEERAKGNILERFSAQQFPDLHSELNLSSLELGDSALYFCASSVDLGNTIYFGEGSWLTVV.